The sequence of this T cell receptor (beta chain) was determined in a study of blood T cell repertoires in COVID-19. Authors' methods: Amplification of reference gene primers was used by the study to estimate nucleated cell counts. Some clones are missing from TCRdb's copy, which holds only in-frame ones; the method was immunoSEQ multiplex PCR. V, J and clone size reflect that table, while D and trimming were determined from the DNA. The profile shows about 220,000 clones, around 83% of them singletons. Germline V lookup: CDR1 SGHDN, CDR2 FVKESK. Deletions cut 1 base from V and 10 bases from J, with 14 bases between. This CDR3 comprises 15 residues.

Input material: PBMCs or T cells enriched from blood (not recorded which). This chain uses TRBV14 with TRBJ1-6, with D tentatively TRBD1 (5 bases). The receptor was derived from a woman aged 40 to 50 with acute COVID-19. The CDR3 reads CASSQVWGVGSPLHF. The CDR3 DNA is TGTGCCAGCAGCCAAGTATGGGGGGTAGGATCACCCCTCCACTTT.